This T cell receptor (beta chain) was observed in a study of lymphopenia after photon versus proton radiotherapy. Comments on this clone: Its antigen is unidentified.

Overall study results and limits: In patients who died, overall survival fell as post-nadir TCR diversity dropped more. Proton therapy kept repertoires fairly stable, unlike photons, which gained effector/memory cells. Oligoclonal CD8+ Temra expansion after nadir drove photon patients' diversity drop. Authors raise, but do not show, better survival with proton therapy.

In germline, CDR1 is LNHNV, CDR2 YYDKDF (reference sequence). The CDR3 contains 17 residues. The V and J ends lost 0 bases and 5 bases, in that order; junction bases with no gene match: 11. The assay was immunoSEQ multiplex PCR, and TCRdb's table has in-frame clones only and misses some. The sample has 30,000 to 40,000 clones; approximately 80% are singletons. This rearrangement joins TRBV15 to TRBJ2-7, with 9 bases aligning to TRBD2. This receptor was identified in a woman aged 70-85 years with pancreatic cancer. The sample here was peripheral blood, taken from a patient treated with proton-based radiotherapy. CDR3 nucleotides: TGTGCCACCAGCAGAGAATCTCCCGGGACTAGCCTCGACGAGCAGTACTTC. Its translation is CATSRESPGTSLDEQYF.